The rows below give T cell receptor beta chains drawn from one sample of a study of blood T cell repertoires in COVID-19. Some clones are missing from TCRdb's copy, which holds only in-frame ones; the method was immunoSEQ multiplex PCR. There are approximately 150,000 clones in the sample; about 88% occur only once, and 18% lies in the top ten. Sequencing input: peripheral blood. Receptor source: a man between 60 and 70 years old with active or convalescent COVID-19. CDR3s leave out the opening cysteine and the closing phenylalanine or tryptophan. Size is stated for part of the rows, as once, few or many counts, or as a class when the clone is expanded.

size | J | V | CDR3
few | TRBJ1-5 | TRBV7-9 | ASSQTGGHQPQH
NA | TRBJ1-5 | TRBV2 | ASSEATQRQPQH
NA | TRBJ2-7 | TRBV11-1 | ASRKTSADEQY
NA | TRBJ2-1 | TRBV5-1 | ASSLDHNNEQF
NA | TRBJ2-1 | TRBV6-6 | ASSRGTGRDEQF
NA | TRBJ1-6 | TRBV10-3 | AISQDGSPLH
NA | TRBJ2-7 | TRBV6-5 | ASSYSGEGYEQY
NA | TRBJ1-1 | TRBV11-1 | ASSLGGRGNTEAF
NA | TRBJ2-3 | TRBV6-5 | ASSYSRRDTQY
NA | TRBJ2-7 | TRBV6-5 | ASSYLAGGIYEQY
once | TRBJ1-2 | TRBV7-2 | ASSSEDRFRGFYGYT
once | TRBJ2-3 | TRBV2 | ASSVRGTATDTQY
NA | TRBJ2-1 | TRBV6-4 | ASSDSNLGSEQF
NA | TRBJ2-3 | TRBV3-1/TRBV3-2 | ASSQGRADTQY
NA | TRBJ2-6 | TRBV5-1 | ASSPSGGPGANVLT
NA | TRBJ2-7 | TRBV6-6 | ASSSGTRSSYEQY
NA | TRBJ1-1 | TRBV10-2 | ASSATGPGTEAF
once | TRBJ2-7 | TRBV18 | ASSPGGTSKYEQY